Presented here are 20 T cell receptor beta chains from one specimen sequenced in a study of blood T cell repertoires in COVID-19. Using immunoSEQ multiplex PCR, the repertoire was profiled, and TCRdb retains in-frame clones only, with some absent. The data contain roughly 39,000 clones, approximately 85% of them seen just once; the ten biggest clones take up roughly 9.7%. The sequencing sample was made of peripheral blood. These receptors were collected from a human donor in a cohort sampled during active COVID-19.

The rearrangement uses TRBV30 and TRBJ2-6; 9 positions agree with TRBD2. This CDR3 contains 18 residues. Germline lookup yields CDR1 GTSNPN and CDR2 SVGIG (reference sequence). The V gene end was trimmed by 3 bases and the J gene end by 0 bases; junction bases not matched to a gene: 9. Here the CDR3 reads CAWRDLTSGGSGANVLTF. The DNA for the CDR3 is TGTGCCTGGAGGGACCTGACTAGCGGAGGCTCTGGGGCCAACGTCCTGACTTTC.

V usage is TRBV5-1 and J usage is TRBJ2-1; TRBD1 agrees at 7 bases. This CDR3 has 13 amino acids. Per the germline V gene, CDR1 is SGHRS and CDR2 is YFSETQ. Trimming removed 4 bases from V and 8 bases from J; junction bases left unmatched: 6. CDR3 bases: TGCGCCAGCAGCCTGGGACAGACCGATGAGCAGTTCTTC. This encodes CASSLGQTDEQFF.

This clone was seen just once. The rearrangement uses TRBV18 and TRBJ2-5, with TRBD2 as a possible D gene (6 bases). The CDR3 runs 15 residues. Trimming took off 2 bases at V and 2 bases at J, with 12 bases between the two ends. CDR1 is KGHSH, CDR2 LQKENI, per germline. This CDR3 reads CASSPGAGPQETQYF. Written as DNA, the CDR3 is TGTGCCAGCTCACCAGGGGCGGGGCCACAAGAGACCCAGTACTTC. Full variable domain (missing parts from reference TRBV18 and TRBJ2-5): NAGVMQNPRHLVRRRGQEARLRCSPMKGHSHVYWYRQLPEEGLKFMVYLQKENIIDESGMPKERFSAEFPKEGPSILRIQQVVRGDSAAYFCASSPGAGPQETQYFGPGTRLLVL.

V and J are TRBV15 and TRBJ2-7; the D gene is possibly TRBD2 (5 bases). Germline V lookup: CDR1 LNHNV, CDR2 YYDKDF (reference sequence). V was trimmed by 1 base and J by 0 bases, leaving 10 bases between them. The CDR3 sequence is 15 residues long. CDR3 bases: TGTGCCACCAGCAGAGCGGGCGGGTTCTCCTACGAGCAGTACTTC. It yields the protein CATSRAGGFSYEQYF. The whole variable domain, remainder taken from reference TRBV15 and TRBJ2-7, is DAMVIQNPRYQVTQFGKPVTLSCSQTLNHNVMYWYQQKSSQAPKLLFHYYDKDFNNEADTPDNFQSRRPNTSFCFLDIRSPGLGDTAMYLCATSRAGGFSYEQYFGPGTRLTVT.

The V gene is TRBV6-1, the J gene TRBJ2-3, with D perhaps matching TRBD1 (6 bases). Trimming cost V 3 bases and J 1 base, with 23 bases left between them. CDR1 is MNHNS and CDR2 is SASEGT in the germline V gene. The CDR3 runs 19 residues. CDR3 amino acids: CASSDLPDRRGRRTDTQYF. The CDR3 DNA sequence: TGTGCCAGCAGTGACCTGCCTGATCGCAGGGGACGTCGCACAGATACGCAGTATTTT.

The chain carries TRBV5-1 and TRBJ2-7, with D perhaps matching TRBD1 (6 bases). Trimming took 4 bases from V and 3 from J, leaving 14 bases between them. Germline assignment: CDR1 SGHRS and CDR2 YFSETQ. The CDR3 contains 14 residues. The CDR3 coding sequence is TGCGCCAGCAGCATAACAGGGTTGGGCTACGAGCAGTACTTC. It is translated as CASSITGLGYEQYF.

Concerning this clone itself: A read error may produce the germline difference seen at one junction end. The rearrangement uses TRBV12-3 or TRBV12-4 and TRBJ2-1, with D possibly matching TRBD1 (6 bases). The CDR3 sequence is 8 residues long. CDR3 in amino acids: CASSPGVF. CDR3 bases: TGTGCCAGCAGTCCAGGGGTCTTC.

The J gene is TRBJ1-1, the V gene TRBV19; TRBD1 is a possible D gene (5 bases). The CDR3 extends over 13 amino acids. The V end lost 10 bases, the J end lost 3 bases, and 15 bases lay between the germline ends. Germline-derived CDR1 and CDR2 are LNHDA and SQIVND (reference sequence). CDR3 coding DNA: TGTGCCACCGTCCCCGACAGCTACACTGAAGCTTTCTTT. Protein sequence: CATVPDSYTEAFF.

The chain links TRBV7-8 to TRBJ2-6, with D possibly being TRBD1 (5 bases). This CDR3 is built from 15 residues. Germline lookup yields CDR1 SGHVS and CDR2 FQNEAQ. With 1 base removed from V and 2 bases from J, the gap between germline ends came to 6 bases. The CDR3 nucleotides are TGTGCCAGCAGCTTAGAAGGGGCTGGGGCCAACGTCCTGACTTTC. Translated: CASSLEGAGANVLTF.

This chain links TRBV5-4 with TRBJ2-2; 10 bases agree with TRBD1. This CDR3 region has 14 residues. Unmatched junction bases numbered 1, after V lost 4 bases and J lost 4 bases. The germline V gene has CDR1 SGHNT and CDR2 YYREEE (reference sequence). The CDR3 DNA follows: TGTGCCAGCAGCAGGACAGGGGGCACCGGGGAGCTGTTTTTT. Its translation: CASSRTGGTGELFF.

The chain uses TRBV5-1 and TRBJ1-1; 9 bases match TRBD1. Germline V CDR1 and CDR2: SGHRS, YFSETQ. J gave up 4 bases and V 1 base, and 8 bases lay outside the gene matches. The CDR3 is made up of 16 amino acids. The CDR3 DNA reads TGCGCCAGCAGCTTGTATGGGACAGGGACCTTCACTGAAGCTTTCTTT. This translates into CASSLYGTGTFTEAFF.

This chain links TRBV5-5 with TRBJ1-5, with D hard to call. The length of the CDR3 is 13 residues. CDR1 is SGHKS, CDR2 YYEKEE, per germline (reference sequence). V was pared by 4 bases and J by 5 bases, with 10 bases between. The CDR3, as DNA: TGTGCCAGCAGCCTCGGAGCTTATCAGCCCCAGCATTTT. This sequence encodes CASSLGAYQPQHF.

This clone was found once. The chain is built from TRBV7-8 and TRBJ2-1, with 7 bases lining up with TRBD2. V gave up 0 bases and J gave up 1 base; unmatched junction bases: 6. CDR1 is SGHVS and CDR2 is FQNEAQ in the germline V gene. The CDR3 contains 17 residues. The chain's CDR3 is CASSLAELARSYNEQFF. For the CDR3, the DNA is TGTGCCAGCAGCTTAGCAGAACTAGCGCGTTCCTACAATGAGCAGTTCTTC. The complete variable domain, with remaining parts taken from reference TRBV7-8 and TRBJ2-1, reads GAGVSQSPRYKVAKRGQDVALRCDPISGHVSLFWYQQALGQGPEFLTYFQNEAQLDKSGLPSDRFFAERPEGSVSTLKIQRTQQEDSAVYLCASSLAELARSYNEQFFGPGTRLTVL.

This chain joins TRBV2 and TRBJ1-5; the match to TRBD1 covers 7 bases. The CDR3 loop spans 14 amino acids. CDR1 and CDR2 (germline): SNHLY, FYNNEI. V dropped 6 bases and J dropped 4; count of bases not matched to a gene: 6. The CDR3 spells CASSQDRQNQPQHF. DNA for the CDR3: TGTGCCAGCAGCCAGGACAGGCAAAATCAGCCCCAGCATTTT.

The chain uses TRBV7-9 and TRBJ2-7; D is uncertain. The V and J ends lost 3 bases and 0 bases respectively, with 24 bases between them. This CDR3 has 19 amino acids. Germline assignment: CDR1 SEHNR and CDR2 FQNEAQ (reference sequence). DNA for the CDR3: TGTGCCAGCAGCTTGACCGAATCCCTCCTTGACTTGAGCTCCTACGAGCAGTACTTC. Protein sequence: CASSLTESLLDLSSYEQYF.

The CDR3 region has the DNA TGTGCCAGCAGCGTAGGCCCGGTAATTCCCGAAGCTTTCTTT. This codes for CASSVGPVIPEAFF. The chain carries TRBV9 and TRBJ1-1, with D uncertain. The germline V and J ends were trimmed by 0 bases and 8 bases, with 14 bases remaining between them. Germline loops: CDR1 SGDLS, CDR2 YYNGEE. The CDR3 loop spans 14 amino acids.

The genes are TRBV10-3 and TRBJ2-7; D possibly corresponds to TRBD2 (5 bases). This CDR3 contains 15 residues. With 0 bases removed from V and 5 bases from J, the gap between germline ends came to 14 bases. Germline V gene lookup returns CDR1 ENHRY and CDR2 SYGVKD. The CDR3 reads CAISESTLGGDEQYF. The CDR3 DNA reads as TGTGCCATCAGTGAGTCGACACTAGGTGGGGACGAGCAGTACTTC.

This chain connects TRBV7-3 to TRBJ1-1; tentatively, D is TRBD1 (6 bases). Germline V gives CDR1 SGHTA, CDR2 FQGTGA. Trimming cost V 5 bases and J 5 bases, with 15 bases left between them. The CDR3 loop spans 14 amino acids. The CDR3 loop reads CASSRTGPGTEAFF. The DNA for the CDR3 is TGTGCCAGCAGCCGAACAGGGCCAGGGACTGAAGCTTTCTTT.

This clone was detected only once. The rearrangement links TRBV9 to TRBJ2-3; D might be TRBD2 (6 bases). V lost 2 bases to trimming and J lost 0 bases, with 13 bases between them. The CDR3 contains 16 residues. Germline CDR1 is SGDLS and CDR2 is YYNGEE. The CDR3 nucleotides are TGTGCCAGCAGCGTTAGTAGCGGTTATAGCACAGATACGCAGTATTTT. Its protein is CASSVSSGYSTDTQYF.

This clone occurred once. The chain employs TRBV9 and TRBJ2-1; 9 nucleotides agree with TRBD1. CDR3 length: 17 amino acids. Germline lookup yields CDR1 SGDLS and CDR2 YYNGEE. After removal of 3 bases from V and 6 bases from J, the junction contained 13 bases not matched to a gene. The CDR3 DNA is TGTGCCAGCAGCGCTCCAGACGGGACAGGGACGATCAATGAGCAGTTCTTC. This codes for CASSAPDGTGTINEQFF.